This TCR beta chain is drawn from a study of T cell repertoires in cytomegalovirus infection. Study-level information: CMV infection and matching HLA type were both indicated by public TCR beta signatures. Study-level points and caveats: Based on cumulative public TCR beta family frequency, carriers of CMV plus the relevant HLA were identified. The study found HLA-C-restricted CMV-specific TCR beta clonotypes dominating the ex vivo response.

Each CDR3 protein gets one entry after TCRdb re-called the reads with MiXCR. Here the sample spans approximately 590,000 distinct CDR3 sequences, over 35% being singletons. On this clonotype: Its antigen is still unknown.

The TCR was taken from a human donor in good health (CMV status not recorded). Some clones in this sample may be carry-over from other donors' samples. The specimen comprised cultured PBMCs, sampled from culture after CMV antigen stimulation.

CDR3 sequence: CASSRRDRVYGYTF. Written as DNA, the CDR3 is TGTGCCAGCTCACGCCGGGACAGGGTGTATGGCTACACCTTC. The chain recombines TRBV28 with TRBJ1-2, with 9 bases that match TRBD1. V was pared by 8 bases and J by 5 bases, with 9 bases of the junction left unmatched. The CDR3 has 14 amino acids. Germline V gene data show CDR1 as MDHEN and CDR2 as SYDVKM.